The 25 T cell receptor beta chains presented below share a single source sample, sequenced in a study of Ad26.COV2.S vaccination and SARS-CoV-2 variants. Treatment denoted: 19 received Ad26.COV2.S at low or high dose, single or two shots; a few received placebo; per-sample allocation not given. Samples came from day 63 after the first vaccine or placebo injection. TCRdb keeps only in-frame clones here, not all; method: immunoSEQ multiplex PCR. The data hold about 480,000 clones, with roughly 85% observed a single time. Here the sequenced sample was peripheral blood, taken in a trial of Ad26.COV2.S vaccine versus placebo. Receptor source: a person aged 18-65 years who received the Ad26.COV2.S COVID-19 vaccine or a placebo.

The table lists this clone with a few counts. The rearrangement links TRBV27 to TRBJ1-5; D uncertain. V was shortened by 4 bases and J by 4 bases, with 14 bases between the two germline ends. The germline CDR1 and CDR2 sequences are MNHEY and SMNVEV (reference sequence). The CDR3 has 15 amino acids. CDR3 nucleotides: TGTGCCAGCAGTTCACTCGAACGGGCGAATCAGCCCCAGCATTTT. It is translated as CASSSLERANQPQHF.

This clone was seen a single time. This chain links TRBV28 with TRBJ2-7, with TRBD1 matching over 9 bases. The CDR3 is 18 amino acids. Per germline, CDR1 MDHEN and CDR2 SYDVKM. Trimming cost V 4 bases and J 1 base; bases outside gene matches: 14. The CDR3 spells CASSYPGTGLRVSYEQYF. CDR3 DNA sequence: TGTGCCAGCAGTTACCCCGGGACAGGGTTAAGGGTATCCTACGAGCAGTACTTC.

J is TRBJ2-3 and V is TRBV7-3; TRBD2 matches 8 bases. With 4 bases clipped from V and 2 bases from J, the junction kept 5 bases outside the gene matches. The V gene's germline CDR1 is SGHTA and CDR2 FQGTGA. CDR3 length equals 15 residues. CDR3 DNA sequence: TGTGCCAGCAGCTCCGTAGCGGGATTCACAGATACGCAGTATTTT. This codes for CASSSVAGFTDTQYF.

The V call is TRBV4-3, the J call TRBJ1-1; D is ambiguous. The CDR3 runs to 13 residues. V dropped 1 base and J dropped 4 bases, with 7 bases sitting between them. The V gene's germline CDR1 is LGHNA and CDR2 YSLEER. The CDR3 loop is CASSQVVLTEAFF. CDR3 DNA: TGCGCCAGCAGCCAAGTCGTCCTCACTGAAGCTTTCTTT.

This chain connects TRBV11-2 to TRBJ2-2; unclear D gene. CDR1 is SGHAT, CDR2 FQNNGV, per germline. CDR3 length equals 11 residues. V dropped 2 bases and J dropped 7 bases, with 2 bases sitting between them. The CDR3 sequence: CASSLLGELFF. Here the CDR3 DNA reads TGTGCCAGCAGCTTACTCGGGGAGCTGTTTTTT.

The chain links TRBV6-2 or TRBV6-3 to TRBJ1-2; the D gene is possibly TRBD1 (5 bases). V was trimmed by 5 bases and J by 3 bases, leaving 10 bases between them. In germline, CDR1 is MNHEY, CDR2 SVGEGT. CDR3 length: 13 amino acids. The CDR3 DNA reads TGTGCCAGCAGTCCAGGGATCCACTATGGCTACACCTTC. Translated, it gives CASSPGIHYGYTF.

The J gene is TRBJ1-1, the V gene TRBV4-3; a weak D match, TRBD1 (5 bases). With 4 bases removed from V and 3 bases from J, the gap between germline ends came to 12 bases. From germline, CDR1 is LGHNA and CDR2 YSLEER. The CDR3 sequence is 14 residues long. CDR3 protein: CASSRTAGDTEAFF. In DNA form, the CDR3 reads TGCGCCAGCAGCCGAACGGCGGGGGACACTGAAGCTTTCTTT.

The rearrangement joins TRBV5-4 to TRBJ2-1; the D gene is possibly TRBD2 (5 bases). CDR1 is SGHNT and CDR2 is YYREEE in the germline V gene (reference sequence). V was clipped by 4 bases and J by 3 bases, with 14 bases between them. The CDR3 is 15 residues long. The DNA for the CDR3 is TGTGCCAGCAGCCCGGGGATGTGGGACTACAATGAGCAGTTCTTC. It encodes CASSPGMWDYNEQFF.

This clone appeared once. V and J are TRBV28 and TRBJ2-1; D might be TRBD2 (6 bases). Trimming left V 3 bases short and J 5 bases short, with 14 bases between. In germline, CDR1 is MDHEN, CDR2 SYDVKM. The CDR3 length is 15 residues. CDR3 sequence reads: CASSFLGIADNEQFF. The CDR3 DNA reads as TGTGCCAGCAGTTTCCTCGGTATAGCGGACAATGAGCAGTTCTTC.

This clone was counted only a few times. The chain links TRBV28 to TRBJ1-5; 11 nucleotides line up with TRBD1. The CDR3 spans 16 residues. CDR1 is MDHEN and CDR2 is SYDVKM in the germline V gene. Trimming cost V 7 bases and J 2 bases; bases outside gene matches: 7. DNA for the CDR3: TGTGCCAGCACCGGACAGGGGGCGCCCGGCAATCAGCCCCAGCATTTT. Protein product: CASTGQGAPGNQPQHF.

This clone was recorded a few times. In DNA form, the CDR3 reads TGTGCCAGCAGCGTAGGAGGACATCCCCTACGAGAGGGAGAGGATGGCTACACCTTC. It encodes CASSVGGHPLREGEDGYTF. The chain employs TRBV3-1 (or the pseudogene TRBV3-2) and TRBJ1-2, with D tentatively TRBD1 (5 bases). CDR1 is LGHDT and CDR2 is YNNKEL in the germline V gene (reference sequence). Deletions cut 5 bases from V and 6 bases from J, with 31 bases between. This CDR3 spans 19 amino acids.

The chain uses TRBV7-3 and TRBJ2-3; 7 bases match TRBD1. The trim removed 0 bases at V and 1 base at J, leaving 1 base unmatched. The length of the CDR3 is 15 residues. Germline V CDR1 and CDR2: SGHTA, FQGTGA. DNA for the CDR3: TGTGCCAGCAGCTTAACGACAGGGCGCACAGATACGCAGTATTTT. This gives the protein CASSLTTGRTDTQYF.

The J gene is TRBJ2-7, the V gene TRBV30; no clear D gene. The CDR3 totals 10 residues. Trimming stripped 0 bases from V and 8 bases from J, with 5 bases between. Germline V CDR1 and CDR2: GTSNPN, SVGIG (reference sequence). CDR3 loop: CAWSVNQQYF. The CDR3 nucleotides are TGTGCCTGGAGTGTTAACCAGCAGTACTTC.

This clone was seen a handful of times. The rearrangement links TRBV28 to TRBJ1-6, with D possibly matching TRBD1 (5 bases). Trimming took 7 bases from V and 3 from J, leaving 13 bases between them. CDR3 length equals 15 residues. Germline V CDR1 and CDR2: MDHEN, SYDVKM. For the CDR3, the DNA is TGTGCCAGCACCCCCGGGGCACTCTATAATTCACCCCTCCACTTT. Residues: CASTPGALYNSPLHF.

The chain is built from TRBV4-3 and TRBJ2-7; D is perhaps TRBD2 (6 bases). The V gene lost 4 bases and the J gene lost 6 bases, with 19 bases spanning the gap. The CDR3 is made up of 15 amino acids. The germline gives CDR1 LGHNA, CDR2 YSLEER. The CDR3: CASSPSSARGSEQYF. The CDR3 DNA is TGCGCCAGCAGCCCAAGCTCCGCGCGGGGCAGCGAGCAGTACTTC.

This sequence joins TRBV7-2 and TRBJ2-1; 8 bases match TRBD2. This CDR3 is 13 amino acids long. J lost 9 bases, V lost 5 bases, and 6 bases had no gene match. CDR1 and CDR2 from the germline V gene are SGHTA and FQGNSA. This CDR3 is CASSPGRGGEQFF. CDR3 sequence (DNA): TGTGCCAGCAGCCCCGGCCGGGGGGGTGAGCAGTTCTTC.

This chain uses TRBV28 with TRBJ1-1; D is uncertain. V was trimmed by 5 bases and J by 10 bases, leaving 2 bases between them. This CDR3 comprises 8 residues. The germline V gene encodes CDR1 MDHEN and CDR2 SYDVKM. The CDR3 sequence is CASSRAFF. CDR3 bases: TGTGCCAGCAGTCGAGCTTTCTTT.

V gene TRBV4-1 combines with J gene TRBJ2-1, with 7 bases identical to TRBD2. Germline CDR1 and CDR2: MGHRA and YSYEKL. This CDR3 has 16 amino acids. Trimming at V came to 0 bases and at J to 0 bases, leaving 2 bases not matched to a gene. CDR3 loop: CASSQEGGGSYNEQFF. CDR3 in DNA: TGCGCCAGCAGCCAAGAAGGCGGGGGCTCCTACAATGAGCAGTTCTTC.

The chain couples TRBV5-4 to TRBJ1-1; weak D call: TRBD1 (5 bases). Germline CDR1 reads SGHNT; CDR2 reads YYREEE (reference sequence). With 4 bases removed from V and 0 bases from J, the gap between germline ends came to 16 bases. CDR3 size: 16 residues. CDR3 sequence: CASSRDGGGVNTEAFF. CDR3 bases: TGTGCCAGCAGCAGGGACGGAGGCGGGGTGAACACTGAAGCTTTCTTT.

The J gene is TRBJ1-1, the V gene TRBV6-2 or TRBV6-3; D is unresolved. Germline V lookup: CDR1 MNHEY, CDR2 SVGEGT. CDR3 length: 14 amino acids. Deletions cut 3 bases from V and 1 base from J, with 9 bases between. The CDR3 nucleotides read TGTGCCAGCAGTTATCTCGCGGGGAACACTGAAGCTTTCTTT. The encoded protein is CASSYLAGNTEAFF.

This clone was recorded a few times. This sequence joins TRBV11-3 and TRBJ1-1; possibly TRBD1 for D (5 bases). The CDR3 is 15 residues long. Germline V gene sequence: CDR1 SGHNT, CDR2 YENEEA. Between the trimmed V and J ends, which lost 4 bases and 6 bases, there was a span of 18 bases. In DNA, the CDR3 is TGTGCCAGCAGCTCGGGTGGGGGGGGAACCCCTGAAGCTTTCTTT. It is translated as CASSSGGGGTPEAFF. Full variable domain (missing parts from reference TRBV11-3 and TRBJ1-1): EAGVVQSPRYKIIEKKQPVAFWCNPISGHNTLYWYLQNLGQGPELLIRYENEEAVDDSQLPKDRFSAERLKGVDSTLKIQPAELGDSAVYLCASSSGGGGTPEAFFGQGTRLTVV.

This clone appeared once. The chain has TRBV6-5 and TRBJ2-1; D call uncertain. The CDR3 totals 15 residues. Germline loops: CDR1 MNHEY, CDR2 SVGAGI. Trimming took 6 bases from V and 4 from J, leaving 16 bases between them. The DNA of the CDR3 is TGTGCCAGCAGCCCACGGGCGCGAGGTTACAATGAGCAGTTCTTC. It is translated as CASSPRARGYNEQFF.

The rearrangement links TRBV6-1 to TRBJ2-2, with no clear D. Germline CDR1 MNHNS, CDR2 SASEGT. V was cut by 0 bases and J by 0 bases, with 14 bases left in between. This CDR3 comprises 18 residues. CDR3 residues: CASSEASARSANTGELFF. DNA of the CDR3: TGTGCCAGCAGTGAAGCGTCTGCGAGATCGGCGAACACCGGGGAGCTGTTTTTT.

This clone was recorded once. The chain is built from TRBV30 and TRBJ2-1, with D hard to call. Deletions cut 2 bases from V and 0 bases from J, with 8 bases between. The CDR3 extends over 14 amino acids. Germline CDR1 reads GTSNPN; CDR2 reads SVGIG (reference sequence). The CDR3 bases are TGTGCCTGGAGTATGGGTTACTCCTACAATGAGCAGTTCTTC. It specifies CAWSMGYSYNEQFF. The complete variable domain, with remaining parts taken from reference TRBV30 and TRBJ2-1, reads SQTIHQWPATLVQPVGSPLSLECTVEGTSNPNLYWYRQAAGRGLQLLFYSVGIGQISSEVPQNLSASRPQDRQFILSSKKLLLSDSGFYLCAWSMGYSYNEQFFGPGTRLTVL.

The chain links TRBV7-9 to TRBJ2-7; 11 bases agree with TRBD2. The germline gives CDR1 SEHNR, CDR2 FQNEAQ (reference sequence). Trimming at V came to 5 bases and at J to 7 bases, leaving 10 bases not matched to a gene. The CDR3 consists of 15 residues. The CDR3 DNA follows: TGTGCCAGCAGCCAATTTAGCGGGAGGGCAGGGGAGCAGTACTTC. Translating it yields CASSQFSGRAGEQYF.